This passage covers 21 T cell receptor beta chains from one sample sequenced in a study of blood T cell repertoires in COVID-19. TCRdb's copy holds only in-frame clones and misses some; the assay was immunoSEQ multiplex PCR. The sample consists of approximately 190,000 clones, approximately 84% of them appearing once. Sequencing was performed on peripheral blood. The origin of the receptors is a woman in her 70s with active or convalescent COVID-19.

In its sample, this clone was seen once. The chain is built from TRBV18 and TRBJ1-5; 8 bases are a match to TRBD1. Germline CDR1 and CDR2: KGHSH and LQKENI. The CDR3 runs to 14 residues. J gave up 7 bases and V 2 bases, and 4 bases lay outside the gene matches. The CDR3 region has the DNA TGTGCCAGCTCACCAACGGACAGGGTACAGCCCCAGCATTTT. Its translation is CASSPTDRVQPQHF.

The rearrangement links TRBV12-3 or TRBV12-4 to TRBJ1-1, with D maybe TRBD1 (6 bases). The ends were cut back, 7 bases at V and 5 bases at J, with 14 bases in the middle. The CDR3 length is 13 residues. The CDR3 loop is CASTYREGTEAFF. The CDR3 nucleotides are TGTGCCAGCACGTACAGGGAGGGTACTGAAGCTTTCTTT.

The chain recombines TRBV5-1 with TRBJ2-3, with 9 bases fitting TRBD1. CDR3 length equals 15 residues. Trimming at V came to 4 bases and at J to 3 bases, leaving 6 bases not matched to a gene. CDR1 is SGHRS, CDR2 YFSETQ, per germline. The CDR3 DNA reads as TGCGCCAGCAGCACAGGACAGGGGTGGACAGATACGCAGTATTTT. This encodes CASSTGQGWTDTQYF. Combining the CDR3 with reference TRBV5-1 and TRBJ2-3 gives the whole variable domain KAGVTQTPRYLIKTRGQQVTLSCSPISGHRSVSWYQQTPGQGLQFLFEYFSETQRNKGNFPGRFSGRQFSNSRSEMNVSTLELGDSALYLCASSTGQGWTDTQYFGPGTRLTVL.

The chain carries TRBV5-4 and TRBJ2-4; a possible D gene is TRBD2 (5 bases). Germline CDR1 is SGHNT and CDR2 is YYREEE (reference sequence). V was trimmed by 1 base and J by 8 bases, leaving 10 bases between them. CDR3 length: 13 residues. CDR3 in DNA: TGTGCCAGCAGCTTGCGGGGTATGGACATTCAGTACTTC. Protein product: CASSLRGMDIQYF.

This clone came up a few times. This chain joins TRBV19 and TRBJ2-7; 8 bases align to TRBD2. The CDR3 is 15 residues long. Germline assignment: CDR1 LNHDA and CDR2 SQIVND (reference sequence). With V trimmed by 5 bases and J by 1 base, 7 bases remained unmatched. The CDR3 DNA reads TGTGCCAGTAGTCTGTCAGCGGGAGAATCCTACGAGCAGTACTTC. This codes for CASSLSAGESYEQYF.

The J gene is TRBJ2-2, the V gene TRBV4-2; 7 nucleotides line up with TRBD2. CDR1 LGHNA and CDR2 YNFKEQ come from the germline V gene. The CDR3 length is 16 residues. With 5 bases clipped from V and 7 bases from J, the junction kept 13 bases outside the gene matches. The CDR3 nucleotides are TGTGCCAGCAGCACCCGAGGGAGGGGCCAGAGCGGGGAGCTGTTTTTT. Its translation: CASSTRGRGQSGELFF.

The chain links TRBV7-8 to TRBJ1-5, with no clear D. Germline lookup yields CDR1 SGHVS and CDR2 FQNEAQ. V gave up 5 bases and J gave up 3 bases, with 11 bases separating them. This CDR3 spans 14 amino acids. CDR3 protein: CASSIPGDNQPQHF. CDR3 in DNA: TGTGCCAGCAGCATACCGGGAGACAATCAGCCCCAGCATTTT.

V gene TRBV15 combines with J gene TRBJ2-1; 7 bases fit TRBD2. The ends lost 2 bases at V and 2 bases at J; junction bases unmatched: 3. Germline CDR1 reads LNHNV; CDR2 reads YYDKDF (reference sequence). CDR3 length: 15 amino acids. This chain's CDR3 is CATSRQAGPYNEQFF. CDR3 DNA sequence: TGTGCCACCAGCAGACAAGCGGGACCCTACAATGAGCAGTTCTTC. Variable domain in full (rest from reference TRBV15 and TRBJ2-1): DAMVIQNPRYQVTQFGKPVTLSCSQTLNHNVMYWYQQKSSQAPKLLFHYYDKDFNNEADTPDNFQSRRPNTSFCFLDIRSPGLGDTAMYLCATSRQAGPYNEQFFGPGTRLTVL.

V gene TRBV5-5 combines with J gene TRBJ2-1; a weak D match, TRBD2 (6 bases). The length of the CDR3 is 15 residues. In germline, CDR1 is SGHKS, CDR2 YYEKEE (reference sequence). The ends were cut back, 0 bases at V and 3 bases at J, with 10 bases in the middle. CDR3 sequence: CASSLGGRIYNEQFF. DNA for the CDR3: TGTGCCAGCAGCTTGGGTGGGAGGATCTACAATGAGCAGTTCTTC.

The chain combines TRBV3-1 (or the pseudogene TRBV3-2) with TRBJ2-1; 9 positions agree with TRBD2. The germline V gene encodes CDR1 LGHDT and CDR2 YNNKEL (reference sequence). CDR3 length: 17 residues. Losses at the gene ends were 6 bases for V and 1 base for J; bases not matched to a gene: 10. For the CDR3, the DNA is TGTGCCAGCAGAAAAAGCCTCAGCGGGAGGTCCTACAATGAGCAGTTCTTC. Translation: CASRKSLSGRSYNEQFF.

V gene TRBV13 combines with J gene TRBJ2-3; 12 bases map to TRBD2. The germline CDR1 and CDR2 sequences are PRHDT and FYEKMQ (reference sequence). This CDR3 has 14 residues. The J segment lost 2 bases and the V segment lost 8 bases, leaving 2 bases of the junction unmatched. The CDR3, as DNA: TGTGCCAGCCGGACTAGCGGGAACACAGATACGCAGTATTTT. Translated: CASRTSGNTDTQYF.

The rearrangement joins TRBV3-1 (or the pseudogene TRBV3-2) to TRBJ2-2; no reliable D call. The CDR3 is 13 residues long. Germline CDR1 is LGHDT and CDR2 is YNNKEL (reference sequence). Trimming took 4 bases from V and 4 from J, leaving 7 bases between them. Written as DNA, the CDR3 is TGTGCCAGCAGCCGAAGCATCACCGGGGAGCTGTTTTTT. Protein: CASSRSITGELFF.

The chain joins TRBV18 to TRBJ2-5; D might be TRBD2 (5 bases). Germline V gives CDR1 KGHSH, CDR2 LQKENI. The CDR3 has 15 residues. The V end was cut by 3 bases, the J end by 4 bases, with 15 bases between. CDR3 nucleotide sequence: TGTGCCAGCTCACCCCGGGATAGCTTGGTAGAGACCCAGTACTTC. It translates to CASSPRDSLVETQYF.

V and J are TRBV6-1 and TRBJ1-4; D not certain. The CDR3 spans 18 residues. Looked up from germline, CDR1 is MNHNS and CDR2 is SASEGT. Between the trimmed V and J ends, which lost 2 bases and 0 bases, there was a span of 16 bases. CDR3 sequence: CASSERAAGYATNEKLFF. For the CDR3, the DNA is TGTGCCAGCAGTGAAAGGGCAGCGGGGTATGCAACTAATGAAAAACTGTTTTTT.

This clone was picked up a small number of times. The rearrangement links TRBV19 to TRBJ1-2; the D gene is possibly TRBD1 (5 bases). This CDR3 has 14 amino acids. V lost 5 bases, J lost 2 bases, and 12 bases lay in between. CDR1 and CDR2 (germline): LNHDA, SQIVND (reference sequence). The CDR3 nucleotides are TGTGCCAGTAGTTCCGTACGACAGAACTATGGCTACACCTTC. Translating it yields CASSSVRQNYGYTF.

The rearrangement uses TRBV27 and TRBJ2-1; D possibly corresponds to TRBD2 (6 bases). This CDR3 has 14 residues. Trimming removed 5 bases at V and 5 bases at J, with 13 bases between. CDR1 and CDR2 (germline): MNHEY, SMNVEV (reference sequence). The CDR3 spells CASSIGGTHNEQFF. The DNA of the CDR3 is TGTGCCAGCAGTATAGGAGGGACCCACAATGAGCAGTTCTTC.

This clone was counted once. V gene TRBV4-1 combines with J gene TRBJ2-1; 9 nucleotides line up with TRBD1. CDR3 length equals 17 residues. The germline V gene has CDR1 MGHRA and CDR2 YSYEKL. Losses at the gene ends were 1 base for V and 7 bases for J; bases not matched to a gene: 11. CDR3 bases: TGCGCCAGCAGCCAAGGATACAGGGGGCGCCGGGGAAATGAGCAGTTCTTC. Translating gives CASSQGYRGRRGNEQFF.

The V gene is TRBV5-1, the J gene TRBJ2-5, with 13 bases that match TRBD2. The V and J ends lost 3 bases and 4 bases, in that order; junction bases with no gene match: 9. CDR1 is SGHRS and CDR2 is YFSETQ in the germline V gene. The CDR3 runs 17 residues. The chain's CDR3 is CASSSSGLAGEGETQYF. DNA of the CDR3: TGCGCCAGCAGCTCGAGTGGACTAGCGGGAGAGGGAGAGACCCAGTACTTC.

Only a few counts were recorded for this clone. The chain carries TRBV7-9 and TRBJ1-3, with TRBD1 matching over 7 bases. CDR3 length equals 14 residues. Trimming removed 5 bases from V and 3 bases from J; junction bases left unmatched: 4. The germline CDR1 and CDR2 sequences are SEHNR and FQNEAQ (reference sequence). The CDR3 loop reads CASSLRGNGNTIYF. The CDR3 bases are TGTGCCAGCAGCCTCAGGGGGAATGGAAACACCATATATTTT.

The V gene is TRBV28, the J gene TRBJ1-6; the D is unclear. The CDR3 spans 15 residues. Germline CDR1 reads MDHEN; CDR2 reads SYDVKM. V was cut by 3 bases and J by 7 bases, with 13 bases left in between. CDR3 DNA: TGTGCCAGCAGTTTCCGCGGGTTAGAAAATTCACCCCTCCACTTT. Protein sequence: CASSFRGLENSPLHF.

This chain uses TRBV4-1 with TRBJ2-7, with D maybe TRBD2 (6 bases). Trimming cost V 2 bases and J 2 bases, with 10 bases left between them. This CDR3 region has 14 residues. CDR1 MGHRA and CDR2 YSYEKL come from the germline V gene. The CDR3 loop is CASSQTSRPYEQYF. The CDR3 DNA follows: TGCGCCAGCAGCCAAACTAGCAGGCCCTACGAGCAGTACTTC.